What follows are 28 T cell receptor beta chains derived from one specimen sequenced in a study of identical twins. Each CDR3 protein is one row after TCRdb ran MiXCR on the 5' RACE reads. This sample yields 1.5 million to 2 million distinct CDR3 sequences, of which around a third are seen a single time; around 0.3% belongs to the top ten. Sequencing was carried out using cord blood. The receptors originated from a newborn girl in good health.

The chain combines TRBV20-1 with TRBJ2-1, with D perhaps TRBD1 or TRBD2 (5 bases each). The germline V gene encodes CDR1 DFQATT and CDR2 SNEGSKA (reference sequence). V was shortened by 3 bases and J by 3 bases, with 12 bases between the two germline ends. The CDR3 has 14 residues. CDR3 DNA sequence: TGCAGTGCTAGGGGGCTAGCTTGCTACAATGAGCAGTTCTTC. Its protein is CSARGLACYNEQFF.

This clonotype was seen a handful of times. V gene TRBV20-1 combines with J gene TRBJ2-3; TRBD2 aligns across 11 bases. The V segment lost 3 bases and the J segment 7 bases; nucleotides outside the gene matches: 6. The CDR3 consists of 14 residues. Germline CDR1 DFQATT, CDR2 SNEGSKA (reference sequence). For the CDR3, the DNA is TGCAGTGCTAGTATTAGCGGGAGGGCAAATACGCAGTATTTT. It translates to CSASISGRANTQYF.

This clonotype was counted only a few times. The CDR3 sequence: CSASPGTSGSYTQYF. DNA of the CDR3: TGCAGTGCTAGCCCGGGGACTAGCGGGAGTTATACGCAGTATTTT. J is TRBJ2-3 and V is TRBV20-1; 14 bases fit TRBD2. Germline trimming cut 3 bases from V and 7 bases from J; bases unmatched to any gene: 6. CDR1 and CDR2 from the germline V gene are DFQATT and SNEGSKA (reference sequence). The CDR3 contains 15 residues.

The chain recombines TRBV20-1 with TRBJ2-2; 8 nucleotides line up with TRBD1. CDR3 length: 14 residues. Germline V CDR1 and CDR2: DFQATT, SNEGSKA (reference sequence). V lost 4 bases, J lost 1 base, and 2 bases stayed unmatched. CDR3 coding DNA: TGCAGTGCTACTGGGACAGGGAACACCGGGGAGCTGTTTTTT. It yields the protein CSATGTGNTGELFF.

The chain uses TRBV4-1 and TRBJ2-1; D remains ambiguous. CDR1 is MGHRA and CDR2 is YSYEKL in the germline V gene. V was shortened by 2 bases and J by 9 bases, with 14 bases between the two germline ends. The CDR3 spans 14 residues. CDR3 in amino acids: CASSQNAGPIEQFF. CDR3 in DNA: TGCGCCAGCAGCCAAAATGCCGGGCCCATTGAGCAGTTCTTC.

This clonotype appeared a few times. The V call is TRBV2, the J call TRBJ2-3; 9 bases align to TRBD2. Germline-derived CDR1 and CDR2 are SNHLY and FYNNEI. The CDR3 consists of 15 residues. Unmatched junction bases numbered 11, after V lost 6 bases and J lost 7 bases. CDR3 sequence: CASRMAGGPIHTQYF. The CDR3 DNA reads as TGTGCCAGCAGGATGGCGGGAGGGCCGATTCATACGCAGTATTTT.

The table lists this clonotype with a count of one. This may be a read error: a much more frequent sequence differs by one nucleotide. The chain couples TRBV5-1 to TRBJ1-2; D uncertain. This CDR3 spans 14 amino acids. Germline assignment: CDR1 SGHRS and CDR2 YFSETQ. The CDR3 protein is CVSSPETTGYGYTF. CDR3 DNA sequence: TGCGTCAGCAGCCCGGAGACTACGGGCTATGGCTACACCTTC.

As to this clonotype: The junction departs from germline at one end; a sequencing error may be responsible. The V and J genes are TRBV14 and TRBJ2-5, with 12 bases aligning to TRBD2. CDR1 and CDR2 from the germline V gene are SGHDN and FVKESK. CDR3 size: 19 residues. CDR3 region: CASSQGDTGLAGIQETQYF. CDR3 sequence (DNA): TGTGCCAGCAGCCAAGGAGATACTGGACTAGCGGGGATCCAAGAGACCCAATACTTC.

This clonotype was counted between two and nine times. V gene TRBV18 combines with J gene TRBJ1-5, with D hard to call. There are 14 residues in the CDR3. Trimming took off 2 bases at V and 5 bases at J, with 10 bases between the two ends. Germline CDR1 and CDR2: KGHSH and LQKENI. The CDR3 DNA is TGTGCCAGCTCACCAGAGTTTCTGGATCAGCCCCAGCATTTT. It specifies CASSPEFLDQPQHF.

The chain combines TRBV3-1 with TRBJ2-1, with D possibly TRBD2 on 5 matching bases. The V end was cut by 1 base, the J end by 9 bases, with 13 bases between. Germline values: CDR1 LGHDT, CDR2 YNNKEL (reference sequence). This CDR3 has 14 residues. CDR3 amino acids: CASSQATRNLEQFF. As DNA, the CDR3 is TGTGCCAGCAGCCAAGCCACTAGAAATCTTGAGCAGTTCTTC.

This clonotype came up a few times. The genes are TRBV27 and TRBJ1-2; D unclear. The CDR3 runs to 13 residues. The ends were cut back, 0 bases at V and 8 bases at J, with 10 bases in the middle. From germline, CDR1 is MNHEY and CDR2 SMNVEV (reference sequence). CDR3 region: CASSLSVSVGYTF. CDR3 in DNA: TGTGCCAGCAGTTTATCGGTCTCAGTAGGCTACACCTTC.

This clonotype has only a few counts. CDR3 in amino acids: CASSPQGGGTDTQYF. In nucleotides, the CDR3 is TGTGCCAGCAGTCCACAGGGAGGGGGCACAGATACGCAGTATTTT. The rearrangement joins TRBV12-3 or TRBV12-4 to TRBJ2-3; TRBD2 might be the D (7 bases). There are 15 residues in the CDR3. V was clipped by 5 bases and J by 1 base, with 13 bases between them.

This clonotype was observed many times. This sequence joins TRBV12-3 or TRBV12-4 and TRBJ1-2, with 10 bases identical to TRBD1. The CDR3 sequence is 13 residues long. J lost 6 bases, V lost 6 bases, and 4 bases had no gene match. Written as DNA, the CDR3 is TGTGCCAGCAGGCCCGGGACAGGGGATGGCTACACCTTC. Protein product: CASRPGTGDGYTF.

This clonotype was detected only a few times. The DNA for the CDR3 is TGTGCCACCAGTGACCGACTAGCGGGAGGGGATAATGAGCAGTTCTTC. Amino acids: CATSDRLAGGDNEQFF. This rearrangement joins TRBV24-1 to TRBJ2-1, with 14 positions matching TRBD2. Germline CDR1 and CDR2: KGHDR and SFDVKD. The CDR3 is 16 amino acids. Trimming cost V 4 bases and J 7 bases; bases outside gene matches: 5.

The V call is TRBV20-1, the J call TRBJ1-1; D uncertain. The V end lost 6 bases, the J end lost 0 bases, and 17 bases lay between the germline ends. The CDR3 has 15 residues. In germline, CDR1 is DFQATT, CDR2 SNEGSKA (reference sequence). The CDR3 spells CSAPRGSLMNTEAFF. Here the CDR3 DNA reads TGCAGTGCCCCGCGAGGCAGTTTGATGAACACTGAAGCTTTCTTT.

The gene calls are TRBV29-1 and TRBJ1-1, with D uncertain. The ends were cut back, 4 bases at V and 8 bases at J, with 17 bases in the middle. CDR3 length: 13 amino acids. Germline V gives CDR1 SQVTM, CDR2 ANQGSEA. In nucleotides, the CDR3 is TGCAGCGTTGTCAGACGGCAGGCCGTAGAAGCTTTCTTT. It is translated as CSVVRRQAVEAFF.

The rearrangement joins TRBV2 to TRBJ2-7; D not resolved. The germline V gene encodes CDR1 SNHLY and CDR2 FYNNEI. The CDR3 sequence is 14 residues long. Trimming took off 3 bases at V and 2 bases at J, with 11 bases between the two ends. The CDR3, as DNA: TGTGCCAGCAGTGAGGGTGGATATCCCTACGAGCAGTACTTC. Protein sequence: CASSEGGYPYEQYF.

The CDR3 DNA follows: TGTGCCAGCAAACGGGTTGAAGCTTTCTTT. Translation gives CASKRVEAFF. This chain connects TRBV2 to TRBJ1-1; D uncertain. The V gene lost 7 bases and the J gene lost 7 bases, with 7 bases spanning the gap. There are 10 residues in the CDR3. The germline V gene has CDR1 SNHLY and CDR2 FYNNEI.

This clonotype has only a few counts. This chain connects TRBV12-3 or TRBV12-4 to TRBJ1-1; D is possibly TRBD1 (5 bases). Trimming removed 0 bases from V and 7 bases from J, with 15 bases in between. The CDR3 extends over 15 amino acids. This CDR3 reads CASSLALEGRNEAFF. Written as DNA, the CDR3 is TGTGCCAGCAGTTTAGCGTTAGAGGGGCGTAATGAAGCTTTCTTT.

The chain recombines TRBV5-1 with TRBJ2-7, with TRBD2 identical over 9 bases. Germline V CDR1 and CDR2: SGHRS, YFSETQ. V shed 4 bases and J 0 bases; nucleotides not matched to a gene: 5. The CDR3 sequence is 15 residues long. This CDR3 reads CASSQNSGSSYEQYF. The CDR3 bases are TGCGCCAGCAGCCAAAATAGCGGGAGCTCCTACGAGCAGTACTTC.

The chain recombines TRBV28 with TRBJ2-7; 7 positions match TRBD2. Germline V CDR1 and CDR2: MDHEN, SYDVKM. Trimming removed 2 bases from V and 0 bases from J; junction bases left unmatched: 7. This CDR3 region has 16 residues. In DNA form, the CDR3 reads TGTGCCAGCAGTTTAAGCGGGACTCAGGGCTCCTACGAGCAGTACTTC. As protein: CASSLSGTQGSYEQYF.

This sequence joins TRBV24-1 and TRBJ1-1, with 7 bases that match TRBD1. There are 14 residues in the CDR3. Germline V lookup: CDR1 KGHDR, CDR2 SFDVKD. Trimming took 10 bases from V and 1 from J; bases not matched to a gene: 8. CDR3 amino acids: CATNAGTANTEAFF. In DNA form, the CDR3 reads TGTGCCACTAATGCCGGGACAGCGAACACTGAAGCTTTCTTT.

The chain couples TRBV6-6 to TRBJ1-1; 9 nucleotides match TRBD1. The CDR3 length is 14 residues. V was pared by 4 bases and J by 7 bases, with 7 bases of the junction left unmatched. CDR1 is MNHNY, CDR2 SVGAGI, per germline (reference sequence). CDR3 residues: CASSSSDRGSEAFF. The CDR3 coding sequence is TGTGCCAGCAGTTCATCCGACAGGGGGAGTGAAGCTTTCTTT.

Ten or more counts support this clonotype. The chain carries TRBV10-3 and TRBJ2-1; 8 nucleotides match TRBD1. J lost 6 bases, V lost 4 bases, and 5 bases had no gene match. Germline CDR1 and CDR2: ENHRY and SYGVKD. CDR3 length: 14 amino acids. CDR3 in amino acids: CAISGHQGANEQFF. CDR3 nucleotide sequence: TGTGCCATCAGTGGGCATCAGGGGGCCAATGAGCAGTTCTTC.

In regard to this clonotype: One base away lies a much larger clone, so this may be a sequencing read error. This chain uses TRBV6-5 with TRBJ2-7, with D possibly matching TRBD2 (6 bases). Germline-derived CDR1 and CDR2 are MNHEY and SVGAGI. Trimming took off 0 bases at V and 7 bases at J, with 19 bases between the two ends. This CDR3 spans 16 amino acids. This CDR3 reads CASSYSTAGLYNEQYF. The DNA of the CDR3 is TGTGCCAGCAGTTACTCGACAGCGGGTTTATACAATGAGCAGTACTTC.

The V and J genes are TRBV24-1 and TRBJ2-6, with TRBD1 as a possible D gene (5 bases). Germline loops: CDR1 KGHDR, CDR2 SFDVKD. Trimming shortened V by 6 bases and J by 4 bases, and 6 bases separated the two germline ends. There are 13 residues in the CDR3. CDR3 DNA: TGTGCCACCAGTCGACAGGGGGCCAACGTCCTGACTTTC. This codes for CATSRQGANVLTF.

The chain joins TRBV2 to TRBJ1-5, with no clear D. CDR3 length: 13 residues. V was trimmed by 11 bases and J by 5 bases, leaving 16 bases between them. Germline assignment: CDR1 SNHLY and CDR2 FYNNEI. The CDR3 DNA is TGTGCCTCGGGGTACCTTTCCTATCAGCCCCAGCATTTT. It specifies CASGYLSYQPQHF.

This clonotype has at least ten counts. The J gene is TRBJ2-7, the V gene TRBV28; D is uncertain. The CDR3 is 13 residues long. Germline loops: CDR1 MDHEN, CDR2 SYDVKM. V was shortened by 5 bases and J by 3 bases, with 11 bases between the two germline ends. The CDR3 spells CASSRAYLYEQYF. DNA of the CDR3: TGTGCCAGCAGTAGGGCCTATCTCTACGAGCAGTACTTC.